This is a list of T cell receptor beta chains from one sample in a study of blood T cell repertoires in COVID-19. Only in-frame clones appear in the TCRdb table, and some are missing; sequencing was by immunoSEQ multiplex PCR. Of about 260,000 clones in the sample, over 75% were seen once. The specimen sequenced was peripheral blood. These receptors all come from a woman in her sixties or seventies with COVID-19, enrolled during active disease. CDR3s leave out the opening cysteine and the closing phenylalanine or tryptophan. The order of the fields is J gene, V gene, CDR3 length, D gene, CDR3 protein. D genes are given only for firm matches.

j_gene: TRBJ1-2
v_gene: TRBV5-6
len: 12
d_gene: -
CDR3aa: ASSPWTANYGYT

j_gene: TRBJ2-2
v_gene: TRBV30
len: 10
d_gene: TRBD1
CDR3aa: AWGQGTGELF

j_gene: TRBJ1-5
v_gene: TRBV4-3
len: 13
d_gene: -
CDR3aa: ASSQDLAANQPQH

j_gene: TRBJ2-3
v_gene: TRBV4-3
len: 14
d_gene: TRBD1
CDR3aa: ASSPSRQGVTDTQY

j_gene: TRBJ1-5
v_gene: TRBV2
len: 13
d_gene: -
CDR3aa: ASSSQGNSNQPQH

j_gene: TRBJ1-2
v_gene: TRBV24-1
len: 14
d_gene: TRBD1
CDR3aa: ATSDGGTGRYYGYT

j_gene: TRBJ2-2
v_gene: TRBV6-6
len: 14
d_gene: TRBD2
CDR3aa: ASSVLAGEDTGELF

j_gene: TRBJ2-7
v_gene: TRBV18
len: 13
d_gene: -
CDR3aa: ASSPPSPVSYEQY

j_gene: TRBJ2-1
v_gene: TRBV27
len: 12
d_gene: -
CDR3aa: ASSAGSLYNEQF

j_gene: TRBJ2-7
v_gene: TRBV3-1/TRBV3-2
len: 14
d_gene: TRBD2
CDR3aa: ASSQDGSGSSYEQY

j_gene: TRBJ1-3
v_gene: TRBV2
len: 12
d_gene: -
CDR3aa: ASWRASSGNTIY

j_gene: TRBJ2-5
v_gene: TRBV9
len: 12
d_gene: TRBD1
CDR3aa: ASSGGQIQETQY

j_gene: TRBJ2-1
v_gene: TRBV18
len: 13
d_gene: -
CDR3aa: ASSPGGDSYNEQF

j_gene: TRBJ1-1
v_gene: TRBV19
len: 11
d_gene: -
CDR3aa: ASSIQARTEAF

j_gene: TRBJ2-3
v_gene: TRBV7-2
len: 12
d_gene: -
CDR3aa: ASSLRSGSDTQY

j_gene: TRBJ1-1
v_gene: TRBV20-1
len: 9
d_gene: -
CDR3aa: SAPTGVGAF

j_gene: TRBJ1-1
v_gene: TRBV5-1
len: 12
d_gene: -
CDR3aa: ASSFGGLNTEAF

j_gene: TRBJ1-6
v_gene: TRBV7-9
len: 14
d_gene: -
CDR3aa: ASSLPSGQGNSPLH

j_gene: TRBJ1-5
v_gene: TRBV5-6
len: 13
d_gene: TRBD1
CDR3aa: ASSVTGTVNQPQH

j_gene: TRBJ1-2
v_gene: TRBV7-8
len: 10
d_gene: -
CDR3aa: ASSLNRDGYT

j_gene: TRBJ1-5
v_gene: TRBV23-1
len: 15
d_gene: -
CDR3aa: ASSHLKVGGPSLAQH

j_gene: TRBJ2-7
v_gene: TRBV18
len: 13
d_gene: -
CDR3aa: ASSVAGGFIYEQY

j_gene: TRBJ1-1
v_gene: TRBV11-3
len: 11
d_gene: TRBD1
CDR3aa: ASKTQGKTEAF

j_gene: TRBJ1-2
v_gene: TRBV24-1
len: 13
d_gene: -
CDR3aa: ATSGGAGYSYGYT

j_gene: TRBJ1-2
v_gene: TRBV5-4
len: 11
d_gene: -
CDR3aa: ASSLVPIYGYT

j_gene: TRBJ2-3
v_gene: TRBV7-9
len: 12
d_gene: TRBD2
CDR3aa: ASSASTSADTQY

j_gene: TRBJ2-2
v_gene: TRBV25-1
len: 14
d_gene: -
CDR3aa: ASSKGVGDYTGELF

j_gene: TRBJ2-7
v_gene: TRBV20-1
len: 9
d_gene: -
CDR3aa: SASGVDEQY

j_gene: TRBJ1-4
v_gene: TRBV18
len: 17
d_gene: -
CDR3aa: ASSPMPPGVRATNEKLF

j_gene: TRBJ1-2
v_gene: TRBV6-4
len: 14
d_gene: TRBD1
CDR3aa: ASSAGTGILNYGYT

j_gene: TRBJ1-5
v_gene: TRBV21-1
len: 12
d_gene: -
CDR3aa: ASDRDRVIQPQH

j_gene: TRBJ2-4
v_gene: TRBV4-3
len: 13
d_gene: -
CDR3aa: ASSQGQQGLNIQY

j_gene: TRBJ1-1
v_gene: TRBV3-1/TRBV3-2
len: 11
d_gene: -
CDR3aa: ASSAGMNTEAF

j_gene: TRBJ2-2
v_gene: TRBV7-2
len: 14
d_gene: -
CDR3aa: ASSATSTKNTGELF

j_gene: TRBJ1-5
v_gene: TRBV3-1/TRBV3-2
len: 12
d_gene: TRBD1
CDR3aa: ASSLGQGGQPQH

j_gene: TRBJ1-6
v_gene: TRBV5-1
len: 13
d_gene: TRBD1
CDR3aa: ASSLAYRGWSPLH

j_gene: TRBJ1-1
v_gene: TRBV2
len: 10
d_gene: -
CDR3aa: ASMDSRTEAF

j_gene: TRBJ2-7
v_gene: TRBV7-9
len: 13
d_gene: -
CDR3aa: ASSLAVINSYEQY

j_gene: TRBJ2-7
v_gene: TRBV24-1
len: 12
d_gene: -
CDR3aa: ATSDSGGAYEQY